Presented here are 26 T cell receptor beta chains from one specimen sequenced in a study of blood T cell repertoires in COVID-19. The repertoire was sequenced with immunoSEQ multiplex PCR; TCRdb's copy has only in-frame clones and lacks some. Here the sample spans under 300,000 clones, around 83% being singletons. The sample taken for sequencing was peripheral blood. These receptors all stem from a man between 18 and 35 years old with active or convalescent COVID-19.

For the CDR3, the DNA is TGTGCCAGCAGCTCCGGACAGGGAGGGTGGGAGACCCAGTACTTC. Amino acid sequence: CASSSGQGGWETQYF. The V call is TRBV3-1 (or the pseudogene TRBV3-2), the J call TRBJ2-5; D may be TRBD1 (8 bases). Trimming cost V 5 bases and J 5 bases, with 18 bases left between them. There are 15 residues in the CDR3. Germline-derived CDR1 and CDR2 are LGHDT and YNNKEL (reference sequence).

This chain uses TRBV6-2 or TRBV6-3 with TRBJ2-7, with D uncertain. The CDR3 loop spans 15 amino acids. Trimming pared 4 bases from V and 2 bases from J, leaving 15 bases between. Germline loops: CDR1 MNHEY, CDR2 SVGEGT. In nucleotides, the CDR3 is TGTGCCAGCAGTTCTCTCGGTACCCCGACCTACGAGCAGTACTTC. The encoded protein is CASSSLGTPTYEQYF.

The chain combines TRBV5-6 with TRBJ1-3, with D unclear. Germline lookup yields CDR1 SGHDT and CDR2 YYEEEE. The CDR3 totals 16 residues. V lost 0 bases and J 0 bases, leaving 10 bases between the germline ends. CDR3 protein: CASSLGLTFSGNTIYF. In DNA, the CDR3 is TGTGCCAGCAGCTTGGGTCTCACATTCTCTGGAAACACCATATATTTT.

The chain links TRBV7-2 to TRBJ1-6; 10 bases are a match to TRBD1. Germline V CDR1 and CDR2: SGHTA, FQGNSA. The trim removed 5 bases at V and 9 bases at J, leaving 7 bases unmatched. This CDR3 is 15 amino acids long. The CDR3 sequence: CASSPGQGRSSPLHF. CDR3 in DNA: TGTGCCAGCAGCCCGGGACAGGGGAGGAGTTCACCCCTCCACTTT.

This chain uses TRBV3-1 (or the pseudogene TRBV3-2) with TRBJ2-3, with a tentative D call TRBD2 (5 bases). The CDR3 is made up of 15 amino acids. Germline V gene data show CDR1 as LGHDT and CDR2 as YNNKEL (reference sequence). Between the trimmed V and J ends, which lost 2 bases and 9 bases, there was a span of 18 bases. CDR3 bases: TGTGCCAGCAGCCAAAACCAGGACTGGCTCGGGACGCAGTATTTT. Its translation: CASSQNQDWLGTQYF.

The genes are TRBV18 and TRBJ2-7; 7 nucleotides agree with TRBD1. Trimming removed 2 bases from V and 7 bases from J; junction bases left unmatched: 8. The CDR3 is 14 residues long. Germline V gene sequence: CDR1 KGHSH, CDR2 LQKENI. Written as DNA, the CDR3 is TGTGCCAGCTCACCAGGGACAGAAATAGGGGAGCAGTACTTC. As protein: CASSPGTEIGEQYF.

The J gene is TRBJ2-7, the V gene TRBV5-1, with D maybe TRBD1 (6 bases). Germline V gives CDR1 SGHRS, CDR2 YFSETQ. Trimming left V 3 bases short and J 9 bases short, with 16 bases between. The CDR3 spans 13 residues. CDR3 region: CASSSGQNLGQYF. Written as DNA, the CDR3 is TGCGCCAGCAGCTCAGGACAGAACCTTGGGCAGTACTTC.

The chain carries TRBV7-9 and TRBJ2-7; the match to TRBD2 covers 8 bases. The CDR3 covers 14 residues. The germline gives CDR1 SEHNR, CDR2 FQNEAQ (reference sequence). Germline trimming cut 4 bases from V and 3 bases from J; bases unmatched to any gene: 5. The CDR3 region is CASSYTSGDYEQYF. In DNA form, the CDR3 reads TGTGCCAGCAGCTATACTAGCGGCGACTACGAGCAGTACTTC.

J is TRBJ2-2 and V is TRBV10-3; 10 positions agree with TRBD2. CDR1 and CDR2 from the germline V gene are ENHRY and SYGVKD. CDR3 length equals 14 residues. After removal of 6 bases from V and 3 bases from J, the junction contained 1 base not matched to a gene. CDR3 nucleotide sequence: TGTGCCATCAGGCTAGCGGGGGACACCGGGGAGCTGTTTTTT. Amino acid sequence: CAIRLAGDTGELFF.

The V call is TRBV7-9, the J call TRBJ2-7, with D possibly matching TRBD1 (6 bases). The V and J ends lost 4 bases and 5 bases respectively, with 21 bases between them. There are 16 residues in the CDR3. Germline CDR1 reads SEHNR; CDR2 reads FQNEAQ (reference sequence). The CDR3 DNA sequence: TGTGCCAGCAGCTCGACCAGGGGTGAGGTTGTACACGAGCAGTACTTC. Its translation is CASSSTRGEVVHEQYF.

CDR3 coding DNA: TGTGCCAGCAGCTTTACAGGCGGGGATTCACCCCTCCACTTT. Protein sequence: CASSFTGGDSPLHF. The chain uses TRBV11-2 and TRBJ1-6, with a tentative D call TRBD1 (5 bases). Trimming pared 3 bases from V and 8 bases from J, leaving 11 bases between. Germline V gene data show CDR1 as SGHAT and CDR2 as FQNNGV. CDR3 length: 14 residues.

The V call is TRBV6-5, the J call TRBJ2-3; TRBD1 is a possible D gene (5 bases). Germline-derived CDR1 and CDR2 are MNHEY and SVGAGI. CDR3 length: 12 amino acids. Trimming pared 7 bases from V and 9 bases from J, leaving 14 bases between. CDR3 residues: CASMFRVETQYF. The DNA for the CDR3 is TGTGCCAGCATGTTCAGGGTAGAAACGCAGTATTTT.

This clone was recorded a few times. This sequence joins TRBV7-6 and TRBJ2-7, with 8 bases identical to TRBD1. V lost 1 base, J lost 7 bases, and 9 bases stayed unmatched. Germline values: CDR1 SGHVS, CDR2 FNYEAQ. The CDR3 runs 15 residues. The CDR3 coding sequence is TGTGCCAGCAGCTTAGAACAGGGGGGCCCGGGAGAGCAGTACTTC. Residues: CASSLEQGGPGEQYF. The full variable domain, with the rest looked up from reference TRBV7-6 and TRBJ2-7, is GAGVSQSPRYKVTKRGQDVALRCDPISGHVSLYWYRQALGQGPEFLTYFNYEAQQDKSGLPNDRFSAERPEGSISTLTIQRTEQRDSAMYRCASSLEQGGPGEQYFGPGTRLTVT.

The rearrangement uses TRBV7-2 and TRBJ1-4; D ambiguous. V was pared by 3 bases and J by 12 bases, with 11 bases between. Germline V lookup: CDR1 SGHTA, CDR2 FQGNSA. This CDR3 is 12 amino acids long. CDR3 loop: CASSFYQGELFF. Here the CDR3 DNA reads TGTGCCAGCAGCTTCTACCAAGGAGAACTGTTTTTT.

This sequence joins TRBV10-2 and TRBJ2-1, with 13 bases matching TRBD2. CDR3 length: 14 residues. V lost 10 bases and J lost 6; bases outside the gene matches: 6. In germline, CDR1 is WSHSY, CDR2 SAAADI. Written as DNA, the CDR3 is TGCGCCACCATTGGACTAGCGGGAGTCAATGAGCAGTTCTTC. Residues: CATIGLAGVNEQFF.

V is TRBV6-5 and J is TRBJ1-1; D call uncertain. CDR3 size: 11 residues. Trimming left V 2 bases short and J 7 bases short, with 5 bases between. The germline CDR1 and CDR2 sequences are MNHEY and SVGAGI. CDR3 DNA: TGTGCCAGCAGTTACAGCCATGAAGCTTTCTTT. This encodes CASSYSHEAFF.

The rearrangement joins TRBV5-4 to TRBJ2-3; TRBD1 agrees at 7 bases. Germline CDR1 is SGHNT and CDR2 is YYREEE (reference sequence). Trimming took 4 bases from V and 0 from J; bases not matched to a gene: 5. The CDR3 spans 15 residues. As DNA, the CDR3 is TGTGCCAGCAGCACGGGACAGACAAGCACAGATACGCAGTATTTT. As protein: CASSTGQTSTDTQYF. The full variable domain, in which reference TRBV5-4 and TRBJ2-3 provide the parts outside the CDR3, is ETGVTQSPTHLIKTRGQQVTLRCSSQSGHNTVSWYQQALGQGPQFIFQYYREEENGRGNFPPRFSGLQFPNYSSELNVNALELDDSALYLCASSTGQTSTDTQYFGPGTRLTVL.

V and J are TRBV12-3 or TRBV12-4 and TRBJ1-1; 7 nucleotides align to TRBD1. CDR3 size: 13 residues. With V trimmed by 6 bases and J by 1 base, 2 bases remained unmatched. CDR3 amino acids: CASRYRGNTEAFF. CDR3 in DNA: TGTGCCAGCAGGTACAGGGGGAACACTGAAGCTTTCTTT.

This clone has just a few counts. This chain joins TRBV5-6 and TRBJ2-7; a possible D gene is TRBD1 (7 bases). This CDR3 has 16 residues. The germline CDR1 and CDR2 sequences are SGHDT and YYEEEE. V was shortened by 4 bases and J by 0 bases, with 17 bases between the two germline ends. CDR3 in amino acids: CASSGGTALNSYEQYF. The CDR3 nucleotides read TGTGCCAGCAGCGGAGGGACAGCCCTTAACTCCTACGAGCAGTACTTC.

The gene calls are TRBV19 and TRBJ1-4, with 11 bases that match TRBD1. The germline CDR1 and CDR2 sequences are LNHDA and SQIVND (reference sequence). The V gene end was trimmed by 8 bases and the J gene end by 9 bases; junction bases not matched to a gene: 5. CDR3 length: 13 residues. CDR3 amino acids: CASRGQGGKKLFF. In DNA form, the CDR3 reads TGTGCCAGTCGGGGACAGGGGGGGAAAAAACTGTTTTTT.

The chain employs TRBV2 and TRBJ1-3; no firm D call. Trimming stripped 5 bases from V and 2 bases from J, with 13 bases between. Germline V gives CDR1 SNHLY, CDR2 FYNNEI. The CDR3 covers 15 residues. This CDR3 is CASSREGTPGNTIYF. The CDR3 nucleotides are TGTGCCAGCAGTCGTGAGGGTACCCCTGGAAACACCATATATTTT.

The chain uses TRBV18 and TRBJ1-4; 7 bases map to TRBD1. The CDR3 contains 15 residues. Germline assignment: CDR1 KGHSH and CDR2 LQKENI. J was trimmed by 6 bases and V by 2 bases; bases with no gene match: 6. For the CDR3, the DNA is TGTGCCAGCTCACCAGGACAGGCGGGCGATGAAAAACTGTTTTTT. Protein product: CASSPGQAGDEKLFF.

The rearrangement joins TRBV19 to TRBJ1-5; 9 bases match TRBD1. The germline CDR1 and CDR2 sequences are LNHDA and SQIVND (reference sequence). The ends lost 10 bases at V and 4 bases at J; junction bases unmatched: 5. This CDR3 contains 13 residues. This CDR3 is CATEGQGNQPQHF. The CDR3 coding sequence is TGTGCCACCGAGGGACAGGGAAATCAGCCCCAGCATTTT.

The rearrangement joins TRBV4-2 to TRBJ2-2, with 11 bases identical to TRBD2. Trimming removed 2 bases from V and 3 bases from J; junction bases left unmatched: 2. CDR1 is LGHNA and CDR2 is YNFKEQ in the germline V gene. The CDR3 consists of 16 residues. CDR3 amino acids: CASSQIAGGDTGELFF. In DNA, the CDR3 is TGTGCCAGCAGCCAAATAGCGGGAGGGGACACCGGGGAGCTGTTTTTT.

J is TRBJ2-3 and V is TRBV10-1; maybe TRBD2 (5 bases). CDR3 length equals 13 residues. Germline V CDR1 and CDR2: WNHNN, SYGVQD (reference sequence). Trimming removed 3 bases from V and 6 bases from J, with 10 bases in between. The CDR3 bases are TGCGCCAGCAGTGAAGACTATCCGGATACGCAGTATTTT. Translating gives CASSEDYPDTQYF.

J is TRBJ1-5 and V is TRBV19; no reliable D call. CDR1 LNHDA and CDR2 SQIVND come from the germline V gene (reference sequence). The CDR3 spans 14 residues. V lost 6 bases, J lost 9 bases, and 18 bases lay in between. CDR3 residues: CASRAVPPVAPQHF. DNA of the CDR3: TGTGCCAGTAGGGCGGTCCCGCCGGTAGCGCCCCAGCATTTT.